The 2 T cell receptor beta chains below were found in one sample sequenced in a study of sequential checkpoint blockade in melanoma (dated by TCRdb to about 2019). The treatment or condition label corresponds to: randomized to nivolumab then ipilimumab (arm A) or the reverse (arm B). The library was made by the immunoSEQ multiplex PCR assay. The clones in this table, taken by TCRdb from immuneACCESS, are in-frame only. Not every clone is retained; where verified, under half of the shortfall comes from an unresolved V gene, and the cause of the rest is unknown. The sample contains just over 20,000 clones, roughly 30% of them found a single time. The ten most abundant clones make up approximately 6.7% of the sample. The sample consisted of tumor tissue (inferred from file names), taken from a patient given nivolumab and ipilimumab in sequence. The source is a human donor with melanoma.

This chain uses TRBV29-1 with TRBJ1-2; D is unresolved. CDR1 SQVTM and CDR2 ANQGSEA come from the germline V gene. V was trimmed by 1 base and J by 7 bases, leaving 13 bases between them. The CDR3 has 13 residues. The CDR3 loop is CSVEVERLFGYTF. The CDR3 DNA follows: TGCAGCGTTGAAGTGGAGAGGTTGTTTGGCTACACCTTC. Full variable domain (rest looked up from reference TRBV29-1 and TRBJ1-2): SAVISQKPSRDICQRGTSLTIQCQVDSQVTMMFWYRQQPGQSLTLIATANQGSEATYESGFVIDKFPISRPNLTFSTLTVSNMSPEDSSIYLCSVEVERLFGYTFGSGTRLTVV.

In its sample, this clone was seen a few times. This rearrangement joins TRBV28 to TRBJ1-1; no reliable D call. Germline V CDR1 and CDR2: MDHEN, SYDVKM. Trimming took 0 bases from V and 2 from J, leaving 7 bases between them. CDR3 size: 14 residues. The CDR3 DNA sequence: TGTGCCAGCAGTTTATGGGCAGCCAACACTGAAGCTTTCTTT. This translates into CASSLWAANTEAFF. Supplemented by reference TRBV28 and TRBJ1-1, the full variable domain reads DVKVTQSSRYLVKRTGEKVFLECVQDMDHENMFWYRQDPGLGLRLIYFSYDVKMKEKGDIPEGYSVSREKKERFSLILESASTNQTSMYLCASSLWAANTEAFFGQGTRLTVV.